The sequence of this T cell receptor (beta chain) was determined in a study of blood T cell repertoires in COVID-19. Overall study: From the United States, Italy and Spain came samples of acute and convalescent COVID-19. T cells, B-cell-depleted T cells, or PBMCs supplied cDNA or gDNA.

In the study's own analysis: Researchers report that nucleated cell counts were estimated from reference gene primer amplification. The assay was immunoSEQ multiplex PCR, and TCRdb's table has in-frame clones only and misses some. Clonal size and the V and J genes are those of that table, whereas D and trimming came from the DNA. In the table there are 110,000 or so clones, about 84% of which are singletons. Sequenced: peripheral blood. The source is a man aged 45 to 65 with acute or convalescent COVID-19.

The CDR3 region has the DNA TGTGCCAGCAGCCAGAGAGGGACTAGCTTTGCGCAGTATTTT. Translating it yields CASSQRGTSFAQYF. J is TRBJ2-3 and V is TRBV3-1 (or the pseudogene TRBV3-2), with TRBD2 matching 9 bases. The CDR3 spans 14 residues. V trimming: 3 bases; J trimming: 10 bases; junction bases outside the gene matches: 8. The germline V gene has CDR1 LGHDT and CDR2 YNNKEL (reference sequence).